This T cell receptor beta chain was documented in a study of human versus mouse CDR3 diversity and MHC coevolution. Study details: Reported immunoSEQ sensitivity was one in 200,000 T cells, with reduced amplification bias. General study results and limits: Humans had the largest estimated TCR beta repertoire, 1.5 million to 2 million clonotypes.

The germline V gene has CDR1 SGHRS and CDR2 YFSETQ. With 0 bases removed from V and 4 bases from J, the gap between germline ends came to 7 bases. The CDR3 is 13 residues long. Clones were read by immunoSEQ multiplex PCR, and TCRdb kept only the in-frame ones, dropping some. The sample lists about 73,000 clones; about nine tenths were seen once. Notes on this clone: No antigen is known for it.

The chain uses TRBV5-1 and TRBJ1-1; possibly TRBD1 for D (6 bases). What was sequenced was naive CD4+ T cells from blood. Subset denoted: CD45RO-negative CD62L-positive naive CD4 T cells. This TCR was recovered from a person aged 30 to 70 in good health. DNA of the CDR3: TGCGCCAGCAGCTTGGGGGGGCTCACTGAAGCTTTCTTT. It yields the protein CASSLGGLTEAFF.